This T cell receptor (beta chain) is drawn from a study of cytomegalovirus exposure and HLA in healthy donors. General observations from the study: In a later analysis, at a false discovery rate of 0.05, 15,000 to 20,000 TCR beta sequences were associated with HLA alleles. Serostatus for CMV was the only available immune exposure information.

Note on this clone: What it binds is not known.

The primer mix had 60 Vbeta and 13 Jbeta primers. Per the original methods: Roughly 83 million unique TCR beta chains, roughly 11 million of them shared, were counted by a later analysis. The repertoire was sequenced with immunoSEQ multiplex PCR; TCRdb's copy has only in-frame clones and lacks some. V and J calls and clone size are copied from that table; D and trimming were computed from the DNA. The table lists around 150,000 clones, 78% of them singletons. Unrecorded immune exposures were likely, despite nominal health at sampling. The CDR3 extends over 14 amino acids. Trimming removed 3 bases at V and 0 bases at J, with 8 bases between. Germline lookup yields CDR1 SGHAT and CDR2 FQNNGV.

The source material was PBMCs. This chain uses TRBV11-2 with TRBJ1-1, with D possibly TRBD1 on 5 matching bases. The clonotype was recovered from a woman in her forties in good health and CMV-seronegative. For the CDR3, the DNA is TGTGCCAGCAGCTTGAGCAGGGTGAACACTGAAGCTTTCTTT. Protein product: CASSLSRVNTEAFF.